This T cell receptor (beta chain) stems from a study of blood T cell repertoires in COVID-19 (dated by TCRdb to the early 2020s). As for the study more broadly: Collaborator samples came from the United States, Italy and Spain and covered acute and convalescent phases of COVID-19. Deeply sampled blood TCRbeta repertoires from subjects exposed to, actively infected with, or recovered from COVID-19 were included in the dataset. A freely available public database, intended as a resource for researchers studying the immune response to SARS-CoV-2, is where the repertoires were released. Where HLA class I and class II types were available, the types were taken from metadata supplied by the sample provider, not from assay-based typing. Nearly every sample came with metadata listing a de-identified subject ID, COVID-19 status, age in years and sex. The material from the prospective study consisted of cDNA or gDNA derived from T cells, B-cell-depleted T cells, or PBMCs. The samples were drawn from the first 160 participants of the ongoing ImmuneRACE study and from 1,254 subjects provided by 6 global collaborators.

For this clone: Its antigen has not been determined. Base-call qualities are not available, and no considerably larger clone is one nucleotide away.

What the authors observed across the whole study: The amount of clinical and demographic metadata varied by source and participant and was provided uncurated.

The immunoSEQ Assay, a bias-controlled multiplex PCR, was used to amplify TCRbeta CDR3 regions from genomic DNA. Concerning the study's data processing: The number of nucleated cells in each sample was estimated from the amplification of reference gene primers within the assay. Sequence reads were collapsed and filtered to measure the absolute abundance of every unique TCRbeta CDR3 rearrangement. For each sample, productive Simpson clonality was calculated by taking the square root of Simpson's diversity index across productive rearrangements. This immuneACCESS table, as held by TCRdb, lists in-frame sequences with V and J called but not all clones. Of the missing ones, under half trace to an unresolved V gene in checked studies; the others have no known cause. That table is the source of V, J and clone size, and D and trimming were worked out from the DNA. This sample has roughly 100,000 clones in its table, and about 85% of those were observed once. The top ten hold around a quarter of the sample.

The cysteine opens and the phenylalanine closes a CDR3 of 11 amino acids. Left in the record is the CDR3 DNA by itself, 33 bases read in frame from the first base. V lost 5 bases and J lost 9 bases, and the count of bases not matched to a germline gene is 4. CDR1 and CDR2 are drawn from the germline V gene (reference sequence): GTSNPN, SVGIG. The collaborating institutions used their own protocols to collect whole blood in K2EDTA tubes. Collaborator samples were shipped for TCRbeta analysis as frozen whole blood, isolated PBMCs, or DNA extracted from either sample type. The sample was peripheral blood. The TCR originated in an older man with active or convalescent COVID-19. The chain uses TRBV30 and TRBJ1-2; 9 bases in between match TRBD1. DNA sequence: TGTGCCTGGGGACAGGGGACCCGCTACACCTTC. Translation gives CAWGQGTRYTF.